The T cell receptor (beta chain) under discussion was sequenced for a study of PD-1 blockade in classical Hodgkin lymphoma. Across the whole study: Each patient was given nivolumab 3 mg/kg through a vein every 2 weeks.

The germline V gene has CDR1 SQVTM and CDR2 ANQGSEA. The CDR3 contains 16 residues. The junction had 11 bases not matched to a gene; V was cut back by 6 bases and J by 0 bases. Regarding this clone: Its specificity is unknown.

Findings and caveats of the study: Diversity similar to that of newly diagnosed patients was seen at baseline in complete responders. TCR diversity in CD4+, not CD8+, cells rose significantly by C4D1.

Libraries were prepared by immunoSEQ multiplex PCR; TCRdb keeps only in-frame clonotypes and omits some of them. Here the sample spans some 90,000 clones, roughly 78% being singletons. Stated time point: cycle 4 day 1 (C4D1), after less than 7 weeks of nivolumab. Brentuximab vedotin exposure varied among the patients, all of whom had relapsed after autologous stem cell transplantation. The sample here was peripheral blood mononuclear cells (PBMCs), taken before the fourth cycle of nivolumab. The receptor was isolated from a human donor with classical Hodgkin lymphoma. The chain couples TRBV29-1 to TRBJ2-3, with 8 bases fitting TRBD1. CDR3 sequence reads: CSVARTGPASTDTQYF. The CDR3 nucleotides are TGCAGCGTGGCCCGGACAGGGCCGGCAAGCACAGATACGCAGTATTTT.